Below are 16 T cell receptor beta chains sequenced from a single sample in a study of breast tumors, draining lymph nodes, adjacent tissues. Breast cancer patients provided tissue from their axillary draining lymph nodes. TCRdb re-called the multiplex PCR reads with MiXCR, one entry per CDR3 protein. Of under 150,000 distinct CDR3 sequences in the sample, 20% were seen once. Sample: axillary lymph node tissue. The source is a female donor with breast cancer. Some clones in this sample may be carry-over from other donors' samples.

This clonotype occurred many times. This chain links TRBV2 with TRBJ2-5; no firm D call. This CDR3 spans 13 amino acids. With 4 bases removed from V and 1 base from J, the gap between germline ends came to 7 bases. Germline CDR1 is SNHLY and CDR2 is FYNNEI. The CDR3 coding sequence is TGTGCCAGCAGTGCGAGAGCCCAAGAGACCCAGTACTTC. Translation gives CASSARAQETQYF.

This clonotype has a count of ten or more. The chain joins TRBV27 to TRBJ1-6; D ambiguous. V dropped 5 bases and J dropped 10 bases, with 21 bases sitting between them. The CDR3 totals 16 residues. Germline values: CDR1 MNHEY, CDR2 SMNVEV (reference sequence). CDR3 DNA sequence: TGTGCCAGCAGTCCAAGCCCTACCCGGGTTAGCTCACCCCTCCACTTT. Translated: CASSPSPTRVSSPLHF.

This clonotype was counted at least ten times. The chain carries TRBV24-1 and TRBJ2-2; D possibly corresponds to TRBD2 (6 bases). Trimming pared 5 bases from V and 6 bases from J, leaving 12 bases between. The V gene's germline CDR1 is KGHDR and CDR2 SFDVKD. The CDR3 runs 14 residues. The chain's CDR3 is CATSGGVIAGELFF. CDR3 sequence (DNA): TGTGCCACCAGTGGCGGGGTTATCGCCGGGGAGCTGTTTTTT.

The chain combines TRBV12-3 or TRBV12-4 with TRBJ1-1; the D gene is possibly TRBD1 (6 bases). The length of the CDR3 is 16 residues. Trimming left V 2 bases short and J 4 bases short, with 17 bases between. The CDR3: CASSLRGRGPGTEAFF. In DNA form, the CDR3 reads TGTGCCAGCAGTTTAAGGGGCAGGGGACCGGGCACTGAAGCTTTCTTT.

This clonotype was picked up many times. This chain joins TRBV28 and TRBJ2-7; D is unresolved. The CDR3 consists of 12 residues. Germline values: CDR1 MDHEN, CDR2 SYDVKM. CDR3 in DNA: TGTGGGAGTGGGGAAGACTCCTACGAGCAGTACTTC. Its protein is CGSGEDSYEQYF.

This clonotype showed up many times. The chain employs TRBV3-1 and TRBJ2-7; D may be TRBD1 (7 bases). Trimming took off 7 bases at V and 5 bases at J, with 15 bases between the two ends. Germline V gene data show CDR1 as LGHDT and CDR2 as YNNKEL (reference sequence). CDR3 size: 13 residues. CDR3 in DNA: TGTGCCAGCATCAGTGCAGGGGGGAACGAGCAGTACTTC. Its translation: CASISAGGNEQYF.

Of note for this clonotype: This may be a read error, as it is one base from a much larger clone. V usage is TRBV2 and J usage is TRBJ1-4, with TRBD1 identical over 9 bases. Trimming removed 7 bases from V and 5 bases from J; junction bases left unmatched: 5. This CDR3 spans 14 amino acids. Germline lookup yields CDR1 SNHLY and CDR2 FYNNEI. The chain's CDR3 is CASNSTGGNEKLFF. DNA for the CDR3: TGTGCCAGCAATTCGACAGGGGGGAATGAAAAACTGTTTTTT.

Turning to this clonotype: A single base separates this from a much larger clone, so it may be a read error. This sequence joins TRBV19 and TRBJ2-7; the D gene is possibly TRBD2 (5 bases). Trimming shortened V by 6 bases and J by 2 bases, and 14 bases separated the two germline ends. This CDR3 contains 14 residues. From germline, CDR1 is LNHDA and CDR2 SQIVND (reference sequence). CDR3 in amino acids: CASSPPAGPYEQYF. In DNA, the CDR3 is TGTGCCAGTAGCCCTCCGGCGGGTCCCTACGAGCAGTACTTC.

This clonotype was observed at least ten times. J is TRBJ2-1 and V is TRBV11-2, with D perhaps being TRBD1 or TRBD2 (5 bases each). The ends were cut back, 1 base at V and 0 bases at J, with 10 bases in the middle. Germline V lookup: CDR1 SGHAT, CDR2 FQNNGV. The CDR3 contains 16 residues. The CDR3 loop reads CASSLGGLSSYNEQFF. The CDR3 coding sequence is TGTGCCAGCAGCTTAGGGGGGTTGAGCTCCTACAATGAGCAGTTCTTC.

Ten or more counts support this clonotype. The V and J genes are TRBV5-5 and TRBJ2-2; 7 bases are a match to TRBD2. The length of the CDR3 is 16 residues. Per the germline V gene, CDR1 is SGHKS and CDR2 is YYEKEE (reference sequence). J gave up 1 base and V 4 bases, and 7 bases lay outside the gene matches. CDR3 sequence (DNA): TGTGCCAGCAGCCCTAAAGCGGGACTGAACACCGGGGAGCTGTTTTTT. Encoded protein: CASSPKAGLNTGELFF.

This clonotype appeared many times. The chain has TRBV7-9 and TRBJ1-3; 7 bases are a match to TRBD1. Germline CDR1 and CDR2: SEHNR and FQNEAQ (reference sequence). The length of the CDR3 is 16 residues. After removal of 5 bases from V and 3 bases from J, the junction contained 10 bases not matched to a gene. The CDR3 loop is CASSHGHTGVGNTIYF. Here the CDR3 DNA reads TGTGCCAGCAGCCACGGGCACACAGGGGTTGGAAACACCATATATTTT.

This clonotype has ten or more counts. This sequence joins TRBV10-1 and TRBJ2-7; TRBD1 matches 9 bases. V lost 0 bases to trimming and J lost 4 bases; unmatched junction nucleotides: 4. Looked up from germline, CDR1 is WNHNN and CDR2 is SYGVQD (reference sequence). The CDR3 runs 15 residues. The CDR3 loop is CASSESGTGKYEQYF. In DNA, the CDR3 is TGCGCCAGCAGTGAGTCCGGGACAGGGAAGTACGAGCAGTACTTC.

The sample holds many counts of this clonotype. This rearrangement joins TRBV7-3 to TRBJ2-7, with 11 bases identical to TRBD2. The ends lost 5 bases at V and 0 bases at J; junction bases unmatched: 3. The germline CDR1 and CDR2 sequences are SGHTA and FQGTGA. The CDR3 spans 15 residues. CDR3 DNA sequence: TGTGCCAGCAGCCTTGGGACTAGCGGCTCCTACGAGCAGTACTTC. The encoded protein is CASSLGTSGSYEQYF.

This clonotype was detected ten times or more. This chain uses TRBV6-6 with TRBJ1-2; D not resolved. The CDR3 consists of 14 residues. Germline CDR1 and CDR2: MNHNY and SVGAGI (reference sequence). Trimming left V 10 bases short and J 1 base short, with 16 bases between. The CDR3 sequence is CAISLGGNNYGYTF. The CDR3 bases are TGTGCCATCTCGTTGGGCGGCAATAACTATGGCTACACCTTC.

The chain is built from TRBV3-1 and TRBJ1-1; D gene unclear. V lost 4 bases and J lost 1, with 10 bases in between. The germline CDR1 and CDR2 sequences are LGHDT and YNNKEL (reference sequence). CDR3 size: 14 residues. CDR3 coding DNA: TGTGCCAGCAGCCCGTCCAACACGAACACTGAAGCTTTCTTT. The encoded protein is CASSPSNTNTEAFF.

CDR3 residues: CASSEGTDNQPQHF. The CDR3 nucleotides read TGTGCCAGCAGTGAAGGGACAGACAATCAGCCCCAGCATTTT. V usage is TRBV6-1 and J usage is TRBJ1-5; perhaps TRBD1 as D (6 bases). Trimming shortened V by 1 base and J by 3 bases, and 7 bases separated the two germline ends. The length of the CDR3 is 14 residues. CDR1 is MNHNS and CDR2 is SASEGT in the germline V gene.